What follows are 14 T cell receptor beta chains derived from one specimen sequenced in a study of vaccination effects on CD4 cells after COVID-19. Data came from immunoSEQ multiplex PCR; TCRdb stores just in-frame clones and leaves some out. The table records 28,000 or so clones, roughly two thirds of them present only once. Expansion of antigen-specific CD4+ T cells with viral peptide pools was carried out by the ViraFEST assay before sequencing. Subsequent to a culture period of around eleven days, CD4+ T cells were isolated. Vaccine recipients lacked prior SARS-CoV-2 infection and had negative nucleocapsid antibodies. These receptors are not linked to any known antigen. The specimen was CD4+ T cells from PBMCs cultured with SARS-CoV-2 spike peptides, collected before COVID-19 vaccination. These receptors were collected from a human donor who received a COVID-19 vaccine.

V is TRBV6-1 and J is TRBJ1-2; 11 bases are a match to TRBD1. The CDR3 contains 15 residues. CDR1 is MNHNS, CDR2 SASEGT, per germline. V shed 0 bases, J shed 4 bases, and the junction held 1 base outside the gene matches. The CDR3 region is CASSEAGTGGYGYTF. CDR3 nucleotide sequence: TGTGCCAGCAGTGAAGCCGGGACAGGGGGCTATGGCTACACCTTC.

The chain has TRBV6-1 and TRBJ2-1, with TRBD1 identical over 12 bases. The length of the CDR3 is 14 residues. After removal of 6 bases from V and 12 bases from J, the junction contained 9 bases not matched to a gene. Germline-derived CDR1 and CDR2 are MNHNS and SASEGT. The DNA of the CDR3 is TGTGCCAGCAGCACCGGGACAGGGGGCACTTGGCAGTTCTTC. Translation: CASSTGTGGTWQFF.

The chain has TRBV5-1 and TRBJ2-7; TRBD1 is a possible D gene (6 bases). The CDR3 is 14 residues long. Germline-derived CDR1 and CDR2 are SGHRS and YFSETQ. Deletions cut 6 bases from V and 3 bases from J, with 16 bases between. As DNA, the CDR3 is TGCGCCAGCACTACGGACAGTTTTCTCTACGAGCAGTACTTC. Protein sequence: CASTTDSFLYEQYF.

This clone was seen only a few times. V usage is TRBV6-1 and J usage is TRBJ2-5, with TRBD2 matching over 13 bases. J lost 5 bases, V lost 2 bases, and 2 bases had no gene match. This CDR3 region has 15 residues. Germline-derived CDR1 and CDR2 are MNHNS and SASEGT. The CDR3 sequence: CASSETSGGAETQYF. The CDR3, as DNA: TGTGCCAGCAGTGAAACTAGCGGGGGGGCCGAGACCCAGTACTTC.

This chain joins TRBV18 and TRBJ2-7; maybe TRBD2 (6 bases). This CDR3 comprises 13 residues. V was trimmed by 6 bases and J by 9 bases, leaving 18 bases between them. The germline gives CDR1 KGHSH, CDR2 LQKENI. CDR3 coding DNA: TGTGCCAGCTCGCAAGACGGAGGGATTACGCAGTACTTC. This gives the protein CASSQDGGITQYF.

DNA for the CDR3: TGTGCCTATGTGGGAGGGACCTCTGGGGCCAACGTCCTGACTTTC. Translated: CAYVGGTSGANVLTF. The J gene is TRBJ2-6, the V gene TRBV30; 7 positions match TRBD2. The V and J ends lost 7 bases and 0 bases, in that order; junction bases with no gene match: 6. This CDR3 has 15 amino acids. CDR1 GTSNPN and CDR2 SVGIG come from the germline V gene (reference sequence).

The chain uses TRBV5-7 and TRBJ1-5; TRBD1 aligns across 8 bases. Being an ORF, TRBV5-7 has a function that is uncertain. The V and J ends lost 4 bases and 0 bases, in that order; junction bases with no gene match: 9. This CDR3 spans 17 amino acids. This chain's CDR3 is CASSPEPGGYSNQPQHF. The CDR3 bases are TGTGCCAGCAGCCCGGAACCAGGGGGCTATAGCAATCAGCCCCAGCATTTT.

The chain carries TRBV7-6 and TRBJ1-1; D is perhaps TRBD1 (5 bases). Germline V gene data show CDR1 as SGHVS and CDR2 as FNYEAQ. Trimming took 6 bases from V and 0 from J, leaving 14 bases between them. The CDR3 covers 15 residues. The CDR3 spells CASRGTSNLNTEAFF. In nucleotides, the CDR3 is TGTGCCAGCAGGGGGACGTCAAACCTGAACACTGAAGCTTTCTTT.

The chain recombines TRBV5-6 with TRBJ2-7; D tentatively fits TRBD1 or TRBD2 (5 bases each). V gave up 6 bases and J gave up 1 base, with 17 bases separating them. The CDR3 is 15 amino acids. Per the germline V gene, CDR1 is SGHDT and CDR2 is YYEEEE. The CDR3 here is CASTPSPGTSYEQYF. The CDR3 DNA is TGTGCCAGCACCCCGTCCCCAGGGACGTCCTACGAGCAGTACTTC.

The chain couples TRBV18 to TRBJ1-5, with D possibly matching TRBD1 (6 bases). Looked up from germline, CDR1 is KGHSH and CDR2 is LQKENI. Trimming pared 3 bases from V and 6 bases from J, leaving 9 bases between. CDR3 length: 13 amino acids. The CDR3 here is CASSPGGRQPQHF. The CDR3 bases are TGTGCCAGCTCACCGGGGGGGCGTCAGCCCCAGCATTTT.

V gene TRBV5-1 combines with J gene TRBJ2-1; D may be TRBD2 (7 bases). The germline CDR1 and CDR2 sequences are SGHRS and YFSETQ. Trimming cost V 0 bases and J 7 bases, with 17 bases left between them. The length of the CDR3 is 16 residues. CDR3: CASSLVGGALGNEQFF. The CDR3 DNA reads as TGCGCCAGCAGCTTGGTGGGGGGGGCCCTTGGGAATGAGCAGTTCTTC.

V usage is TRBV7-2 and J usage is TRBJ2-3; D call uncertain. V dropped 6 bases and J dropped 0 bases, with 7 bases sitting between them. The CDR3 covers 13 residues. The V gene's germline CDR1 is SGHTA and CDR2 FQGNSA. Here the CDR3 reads CASRQFSTDTQYF. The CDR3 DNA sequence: TGTGCCAGCAGACAGTTTAGCACAGATACGCAGTATTTT.

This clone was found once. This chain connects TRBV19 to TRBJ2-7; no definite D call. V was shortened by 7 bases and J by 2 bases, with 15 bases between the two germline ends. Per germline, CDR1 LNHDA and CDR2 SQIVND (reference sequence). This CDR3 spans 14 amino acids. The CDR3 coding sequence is TGTGCCAGTAAAGAGAAGGGTTTGGCCTACGAGCAGTACTTC. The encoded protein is CASKEKGLAYEQYF.

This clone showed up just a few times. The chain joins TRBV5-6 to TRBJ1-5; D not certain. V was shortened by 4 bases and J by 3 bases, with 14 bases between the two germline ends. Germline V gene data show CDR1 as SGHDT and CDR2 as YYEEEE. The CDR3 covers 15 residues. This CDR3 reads CASSPAGGVNQPQHF. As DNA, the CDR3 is TGTGCCAGCAGCCCGGCAGGCGGGGTCAATCAGCCCCAGCATTTT.